Listed below are T cell receptor beta chains from one sample, sequenced in a study of blood T cell repertoires in COVID-19. TCRdb's table, derived via immunoSEQ multiplex PCR, lists solely in-frame clones and lacks some. Of hundreds of thousands of clones in the sample, around 90% were seen once. Material for sequencing was peripheral blood. These TCRs come from a woman between 18 and 29 years old with acute or convalescent COVID-19. Both conserved end residues are part of each CDR3. Each record gives: D gene, V gene, J gene, clone size, CDR3 DNA, CDR3 protein. D genes are given only for firm matches. The size of a clone is reported for some rows only, either as once, few or many, or as a class for expanded clones.

TRBD1,TRBV2,TRBJ2-7,NA,TGTGCCAGCAGTGTGGAACAGGGGGTTACCTACGAGCAGTACTTC,CASSVEQGVTYEQYF
TRBD1,TRBV10-3,TRBJ1-2,NA,TGTGCCATCAGTGATACGACAGGGGTTGGCTACACCTTC,CAISDTTGVGYTF
TRBD2,TRBV6-2/TRBV6-3,TRBJ2-7,once,TGTGCCAGCAGTTTCAATAGCGGGGGGTCTGGCGAGCAGTACTTC,CASSFNSGGSGEQYF
TRBD1,TRBV6-5,TRBJ1-2,NA,TGTGCCAGCACCACAGGTGACGACAGGGCCTCTTCCTTC,CASTTGDDRASSF
NA,TRBV15,TRBJ1-2,NA,TGTGCCACCAGCAGAGATCGGAACTATGGCTACACCTTC,CATSRDRNYGYTF
NA,TRBV19,TRBJ1-1,NA,TGTGCCAGTAGTGAGACGTTATATCGAGGAAGCCCTGAAGCTTTCTTT,CASSETLYRGSPEAFF
TRBD2,TRBV6-1,TRBJ2-7,NA,TGTGCCAGCAGTGAATTCCGACTAGCGGGGTCCGTCTCCTACGAGCAGTACTTC,CASSEFRLAGSVSYEQYF
NA,TRBV6-5,TRBJ1-4,NA,TGTGCCAGCAGTAATAGGGGCGAAAAACTGTTTTTT,CASSNRGEKLFF
NA,TRBV5-1,TRBJ2-3,NA,TGCGCCAGCAGCTGGGAGCGAGCAGATACGCAGTATTTT,CASSWERADTQYF
NA,TRBV29-1,TRBJ1-2,NA,TGCAGCGTTGGGGAGGGGAACTATGGCTACACCTTC,CSVGEGNYGYTF
NA,TRBV7-2,TRBJ1-2,NA,TGTGCCAGCAGCAACAGGACACTAAACTATGGCTACACCTTC,CASSNRTLNYGYTF
NA,TRBV10-3,TRBJ2-3,once,TGTGCCATCGGCGGCAGGGCTCGGGGGGATACGCAGTATTTT,CAIGGRARGDTQYF
NA,TRBV5-1,TRBJ1-2,NA,TGCGCCAGCAGCTTGGGTCGATTGGGGGGTAACTATGGCTACACCTTC,CASSLGRLGGNYGYTF
NA,TRBV18,TRBJ2-1,NA,TGTGCCAGCTCACCTCTAAGGCAGGGGCTTCCGGGGGGCAATGAGCAGTTCTTC,CASSPLRQGLPGGNEQFF
TRBD1,TRBV7-6,TRBJ2-2,NA,TGTGCCAGCAGCTTATCGGGACAGGGGCCTTTAAACACCGGGGAGCTGTTTTTT,CASSLSGQGPLNTGELFF
TRBD1,TRBV5-4,TRBJ1-1,NA,TGTGCCAGCAGCTTGGCCGACAGGGGGCCTACTGAAGCTTTCTTT,CASSLADRGPTEAFF
NA,TRBV5-1,TRBJ1-6,once,TGCGCCAGCTCTCCTACCGGGACACCCGACTCACCCCTCCACTTT,CASSPTGTPDSPLHF
NA,TRBV9,TRBJ2-1,NA,TGTGCCAGCAGCGGCTTCCACGAACAGGAGAACTACAATGAGCAGTTCTTC,CASSGFHEQENYNEQFF
NA,TRBV5-1,TRBJ2-7,NA,TGCGCCAGCAGTGACGGGGATCGTAAAGAGCAGTACTTC,CASSDGDRKEQYF
TRBD1,TRBV12-3/TRBV12-4,TRBJ1-1,NA,TGTGCCAGCAGTCCTTGGACAGGGGGTGAAGCTTTCTTT,CASSPWTGGEAFF
NA,TRBV19,TRBJ1-1,NA,TGTGCCACCCTTGAGGGTATGGACACTGAAGCTTTCTTT,CATLEGMDTEAFF
NA,TRBV11-2,TRBJ2-2,few,TGTGCCAGCAGCCGAGGATGGGTCGGGGAGCTGTTTTTT,CASSRGWVGELFF
NA,TRBV5-8,TRBJ1-5,NA,TGTGCCAGCAGCTTGGGGAGGACCCGGGGTCAGCCCCAGCATTTT,CASSLGRTRGQPQHF
TRBD1,TRBV10-3,TRBJ2-7,NA,TGTGCCATCAGTGAGACAGGACAGGGCTACGAGCAGTACTTC,CAISETGQGYEQYF
TRBD1,TRBV19,TRBJ1-5,NA,TGTGCCAGTAGTATAGTAGGGGGCGGCAATCAGCCCCAGCATTTT,CASSIVGGGNQPQHF
NA,TRBV9,TRBJ2-3,NA,TGTGCCAGCAGCGTTAACTCAGATACGCAGTATTTT,CASSVNSDTQYF
NA,TRBV6-5,TRBJ1-2,NA,TGTGCCAGCAGTTTCCAAGACAGCCACACCTTC,CASSFQDSHTF
TRBD2,TRBV5-8,TRBJ2-7,NA,TGTGCCGTCGGGGGTAGCGGGGCCTCCTACGAGCAGTACTTC,CAVGGSGASYEQYF